This TCR beta chain was sequenced during a study of CD8 T cells in Susac syndrome. The RNA, about 0.5 to 1 ug, was put through reverse transcription using random hexamers. Via MiXCR, TCRdb re-called the immunoSEQ multiplex PCR reads, giving one row per CDR3 protein. The sample shows 150,000 or so distinct CDR3 sequences, 92% of them seen only once. Healthy donors constituted the control group, matched for age and sex. TEMRA cells were FACS-enriched and CD8+ and CD4+ T cells negatively isolated. The trim removed 0 bases at V and 6 bases at J, leaving 6 bases unmatched. The CDR3 spans 14 residues. CDR1 is SGHRS and CDR2 is YFSETQ in the germline V gene.

The chain couples TRBV5-1 to TRBJ2-7; 7 nucleotides agree with TRBD1. This receptor was taken from a human donor in good health. Sequenced: CD4+ T cells from PBMCs. CDR3 in DNA: TGCGCCAGCAGCTTGGGACAGGGAAGTGCCGAGCAGTACTTC. Translation gives CASSLGQGSAEQYF.